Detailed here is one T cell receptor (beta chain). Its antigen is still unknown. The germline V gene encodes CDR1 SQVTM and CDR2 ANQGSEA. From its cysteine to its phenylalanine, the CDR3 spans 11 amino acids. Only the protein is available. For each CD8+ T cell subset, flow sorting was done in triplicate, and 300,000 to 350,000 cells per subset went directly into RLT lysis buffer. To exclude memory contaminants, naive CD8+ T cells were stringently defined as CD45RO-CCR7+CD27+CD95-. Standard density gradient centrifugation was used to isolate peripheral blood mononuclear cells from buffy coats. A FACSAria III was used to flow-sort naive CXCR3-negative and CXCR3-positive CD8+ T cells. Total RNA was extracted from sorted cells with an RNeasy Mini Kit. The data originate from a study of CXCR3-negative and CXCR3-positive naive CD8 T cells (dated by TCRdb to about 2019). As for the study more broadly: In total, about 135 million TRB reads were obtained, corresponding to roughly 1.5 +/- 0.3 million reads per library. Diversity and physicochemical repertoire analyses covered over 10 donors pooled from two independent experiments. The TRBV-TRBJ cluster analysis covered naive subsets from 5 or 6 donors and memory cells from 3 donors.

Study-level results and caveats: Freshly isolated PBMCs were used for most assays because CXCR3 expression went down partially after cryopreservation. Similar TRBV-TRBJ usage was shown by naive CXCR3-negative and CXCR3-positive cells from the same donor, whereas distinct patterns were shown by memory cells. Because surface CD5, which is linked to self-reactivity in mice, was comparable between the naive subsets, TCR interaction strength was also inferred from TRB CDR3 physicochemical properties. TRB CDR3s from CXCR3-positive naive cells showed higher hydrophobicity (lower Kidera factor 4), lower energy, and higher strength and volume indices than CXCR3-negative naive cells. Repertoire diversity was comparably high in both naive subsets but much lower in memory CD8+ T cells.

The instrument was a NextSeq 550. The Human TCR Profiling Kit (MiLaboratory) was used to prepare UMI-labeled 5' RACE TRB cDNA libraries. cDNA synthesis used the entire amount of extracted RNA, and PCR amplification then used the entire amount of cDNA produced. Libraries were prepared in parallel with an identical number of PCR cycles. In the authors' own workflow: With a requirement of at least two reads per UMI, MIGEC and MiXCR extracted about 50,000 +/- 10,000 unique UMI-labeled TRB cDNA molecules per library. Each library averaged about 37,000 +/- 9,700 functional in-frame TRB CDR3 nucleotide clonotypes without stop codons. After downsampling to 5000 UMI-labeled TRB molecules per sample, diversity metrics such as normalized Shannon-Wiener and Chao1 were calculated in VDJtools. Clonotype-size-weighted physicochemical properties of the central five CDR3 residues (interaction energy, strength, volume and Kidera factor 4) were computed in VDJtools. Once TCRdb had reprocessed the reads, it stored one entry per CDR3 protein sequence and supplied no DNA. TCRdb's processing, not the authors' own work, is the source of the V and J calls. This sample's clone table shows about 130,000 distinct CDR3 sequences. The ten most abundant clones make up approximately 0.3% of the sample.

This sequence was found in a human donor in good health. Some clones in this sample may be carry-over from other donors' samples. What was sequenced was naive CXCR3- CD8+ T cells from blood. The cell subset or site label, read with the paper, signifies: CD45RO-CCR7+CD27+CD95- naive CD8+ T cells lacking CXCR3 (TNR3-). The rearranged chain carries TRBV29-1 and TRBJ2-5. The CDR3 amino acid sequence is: CSVEDRETQYF.